The clone carrying this T cell receptor (beta chain) was detected a few times. CDR3 length equals 15 residues. V shed 5 bases and J 1 base; nucleotides not matched to a gene: 6. Germline CDR1 is LNHDA and CDR2 is SQIVND (reference sequence). The assay was immunoSEQ multiplex PCR, and TCRdb's table has in-frame clones only and misses some. The table records approximately 170,000 clones, 70% to 85% of them present only once. These data belong to a study of blood T cell repertoires in COVID-19. About the research overall: Sources were T cells, B-cell-depleted T cells, or PBMCs; the material itself was cDNA or gDNA.

This receptor was identified in a man in his forties or fifties who had recovered from COVID-19. Specimen: PBMCs or T cells enriched from blood (not recorded which). The chain has TRBV19 and TRBJ1-2, with 8 bases identical to TRBD1. The CDR3 coding sequence is TGTGCCAGTAGTTTGGACAGGGCCATTAACTATGGCTACACCTTC. This gives the protein CASSLDRAINYGYTF.